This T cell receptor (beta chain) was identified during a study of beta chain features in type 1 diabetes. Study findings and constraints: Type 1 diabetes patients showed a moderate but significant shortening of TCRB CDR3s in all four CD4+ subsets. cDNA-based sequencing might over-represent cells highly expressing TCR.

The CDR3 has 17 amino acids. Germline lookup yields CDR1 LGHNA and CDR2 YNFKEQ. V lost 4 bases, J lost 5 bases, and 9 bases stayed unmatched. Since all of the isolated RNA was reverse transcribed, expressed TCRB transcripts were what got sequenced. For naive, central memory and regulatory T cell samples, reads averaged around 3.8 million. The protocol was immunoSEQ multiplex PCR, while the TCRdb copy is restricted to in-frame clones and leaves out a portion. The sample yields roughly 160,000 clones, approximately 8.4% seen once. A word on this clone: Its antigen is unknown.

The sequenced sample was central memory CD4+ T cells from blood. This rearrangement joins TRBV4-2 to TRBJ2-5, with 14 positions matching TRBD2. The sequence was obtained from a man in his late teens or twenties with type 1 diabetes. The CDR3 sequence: CASSPRLAGGLGETQYF. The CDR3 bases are TGTGCCAGCAGCCCCCGACTAGCGGGAGGGCTGGGGGAGACCCAGTACTTC.